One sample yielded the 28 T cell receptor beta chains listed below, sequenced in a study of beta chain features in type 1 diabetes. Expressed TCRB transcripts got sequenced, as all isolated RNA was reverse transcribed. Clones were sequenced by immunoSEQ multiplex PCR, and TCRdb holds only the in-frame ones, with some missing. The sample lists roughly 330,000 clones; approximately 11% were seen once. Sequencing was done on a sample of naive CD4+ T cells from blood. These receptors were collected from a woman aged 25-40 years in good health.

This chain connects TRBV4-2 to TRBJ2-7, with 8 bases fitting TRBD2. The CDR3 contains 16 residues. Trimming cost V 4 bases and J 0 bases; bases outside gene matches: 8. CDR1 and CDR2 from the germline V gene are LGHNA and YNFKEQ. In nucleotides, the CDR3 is TGTGCCAGCAGCCCTACCTTAGCGGGGCTCTCCTACGAGCAGTACTTC. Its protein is CASSPTLAGLSYEQYF.

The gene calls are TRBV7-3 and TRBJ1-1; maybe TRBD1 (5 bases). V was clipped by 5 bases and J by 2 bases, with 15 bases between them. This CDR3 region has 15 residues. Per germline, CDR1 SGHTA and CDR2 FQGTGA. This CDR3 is CASSPTGRANTEAFF. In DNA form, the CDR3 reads TGTGCCAGCAGCCCCACGGGCAGGGCAAACACTGAAGCTTTCTTT.

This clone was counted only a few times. CDR3: CASRAGTPNFNEKLFF. The CDR3 DNA follows: TGTGCCAGCAGAGCCGGGACACCAAACTTTAATGAAAAACTGTTTTTT. This chain uses TRBV2 with TRBJ1-4, with D possibly TRBD1 on 6 matching bases. Germline V gene data show CDR1 as SNHLY and CDR2 as FYNNEI. The CDR3 consists of 16 residues. V gave up 6 bases and J gave up 4 bases, with 18 bases separating them. Filled out from reference TRBV2 and TRBJ1-4, the complete variable domain reads EPEVTQTPSHQVTQMGQEVILRCVPISNHLYFYWYRQILGQKVEFLVSFYNNEISEKSEIFDDQFSVERPDGSNFTLKIRSTKLEDSAMYFCASRAGTPNFNEKLFFGSGTQLSVL.

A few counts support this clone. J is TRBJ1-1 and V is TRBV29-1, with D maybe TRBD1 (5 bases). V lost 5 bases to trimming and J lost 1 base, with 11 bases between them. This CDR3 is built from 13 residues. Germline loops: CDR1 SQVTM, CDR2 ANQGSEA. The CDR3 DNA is TGCAGCGTTCAAATCACAGGGAACACTGAAGCTTTCTTT. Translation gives CSVQITGNTEAFF.

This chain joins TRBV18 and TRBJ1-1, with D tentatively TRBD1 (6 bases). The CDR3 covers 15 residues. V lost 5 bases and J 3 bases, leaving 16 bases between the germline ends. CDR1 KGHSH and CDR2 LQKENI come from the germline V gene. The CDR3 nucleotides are TGTGCCAGCTCATTCTTAGGACAGAAAGACACTGAAGCTTTCTTT. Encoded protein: CASSFLGQKDTEAFF.

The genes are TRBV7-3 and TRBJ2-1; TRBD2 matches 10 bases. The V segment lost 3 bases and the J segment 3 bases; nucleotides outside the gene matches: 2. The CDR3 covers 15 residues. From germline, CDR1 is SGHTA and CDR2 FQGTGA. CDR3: CASSFSSGSYNEQFF. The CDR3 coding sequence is TGTGCCAGCAGCTTTTCTAGCGGGAGCTACAATGAGCAGTTCTTC.

The CDR3 protein is CASSVLGLAGEGTQYF. In nucleotides, the CDR3 is TGTGCCAGCAGCGTATTAGGACTAGCGGGAGAGGGGACCCAGTACTTC. The chain joins TRBV9 to TRBJ2-5; 13 bases are a match to TRBD2. CDR1 and CDR2 (germline): SGDLS, YYNGEE. The V gene end was trimmed by 1 base and the J gene end by 7 bases; junction bases not matched to a gene: 7. The CDR3 loop spans 16 amino acids. Together with reference TRBV9 and TRBJ2-5, the CDR3 gives the full variable domain: DSGVTQTPKHLITATGQRVTLRCSPRSGDLSVYWYQQSLDQGLQFLIQYYNGEERAKGNILERFSAQQFPDLHSELNLSSLELGDSALYFCASSVLGLAGEGTQYFGPGTRLLVL.

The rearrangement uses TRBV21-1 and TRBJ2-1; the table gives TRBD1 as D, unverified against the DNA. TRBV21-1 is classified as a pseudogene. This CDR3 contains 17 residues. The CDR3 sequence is CASSKVRGTEIDNEQFF. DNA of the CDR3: TGTGCCAGCAGCAAAGTACGGGGGACAGAGATAGACAATGAGCAGTTCTTC.

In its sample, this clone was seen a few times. The CDR3 DNA reads TGTGCCAGCAGCCCCCGACAGGAGTTAGCCAAAAACATTCAGTACTTC. Encoded protein: CASSPRQELAKNIQYF. V gene TRBV11-2 combines with J gene TRBJ2-4; D is perhaps TRBD1 (6 bases). V was shortened by 5 bases and J by 0 bases, with 14 bases between the two germline ends. Germline V gene data show CDR1 as SGHAT and CDR2 as FQNNGV. The CDR3 contains 16 residues.

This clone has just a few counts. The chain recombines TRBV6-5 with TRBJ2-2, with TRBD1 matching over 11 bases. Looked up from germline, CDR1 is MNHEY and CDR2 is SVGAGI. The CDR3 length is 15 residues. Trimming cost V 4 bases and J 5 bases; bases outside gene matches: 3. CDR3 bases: TGTGCCAGCAGTTCGGACAGGGGGCTAACCGGGGAGCTGTTTTTT. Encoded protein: CASSSDRGLTGELFF.

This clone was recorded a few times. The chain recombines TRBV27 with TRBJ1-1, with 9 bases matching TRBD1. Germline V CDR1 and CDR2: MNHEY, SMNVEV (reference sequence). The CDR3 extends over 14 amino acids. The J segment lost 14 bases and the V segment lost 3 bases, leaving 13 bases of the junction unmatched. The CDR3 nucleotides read TGTGCCAGCAGTTTGACATCCGGGACAGGGCATTTCTTCTTT. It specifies CASSLTSGTGHFFF.

CDR3 DNA sequence: TGTGCCAGCAGTCTACCAGGTGGGGGAGGCGAGCAGTACTTC. Translating it yields CASSLPGGGGEQYF. V gene TRBV25-1 combines with J gene TRBJ2-7; a possible D gene is TRBD2 (6 bases). CDR1 and CDR2 (germline): MGHDK, SYGVNS. This CDR3 region has 14 residues. The ends were cut back, 5 bases at V and 6 bases at J, with 17 bases in the middle.

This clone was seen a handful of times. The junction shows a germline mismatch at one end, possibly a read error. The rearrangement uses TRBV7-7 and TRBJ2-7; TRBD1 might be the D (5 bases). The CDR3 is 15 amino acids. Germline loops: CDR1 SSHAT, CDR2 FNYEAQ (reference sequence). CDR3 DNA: TGTGCTAGCAGCTTAAGTTTGGCAGGGCCCAACGAGCAGTACTTC. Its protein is CASSLSLAGPNEQYF.

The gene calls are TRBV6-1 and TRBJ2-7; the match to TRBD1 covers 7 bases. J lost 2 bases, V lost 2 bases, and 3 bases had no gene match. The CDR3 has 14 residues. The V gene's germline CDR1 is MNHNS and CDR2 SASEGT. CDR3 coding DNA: TGTGCCAGCAGTGAACAGGGGGTGACCTACGAGCAGTACTTC. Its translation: CASSEQGVTYEQYF.

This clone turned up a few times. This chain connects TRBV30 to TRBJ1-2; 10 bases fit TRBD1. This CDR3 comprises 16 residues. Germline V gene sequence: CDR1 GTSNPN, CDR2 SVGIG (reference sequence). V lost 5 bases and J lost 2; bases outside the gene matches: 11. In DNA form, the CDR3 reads TGTGCCTGGGACCCAGGACAGGGGGGGTGGAACTATGGCTACACCTTC. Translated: CAWDPGQGGWNYGYTF.

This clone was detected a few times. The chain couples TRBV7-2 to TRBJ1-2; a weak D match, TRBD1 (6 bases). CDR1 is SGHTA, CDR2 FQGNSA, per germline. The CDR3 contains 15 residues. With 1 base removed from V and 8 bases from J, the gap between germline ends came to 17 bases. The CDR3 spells CASSLGLGASRGYTF. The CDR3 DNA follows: TGTGCCAGCAGCTTAGGGTTGGGGGCGTCGAGAGGCTACACCTTC.

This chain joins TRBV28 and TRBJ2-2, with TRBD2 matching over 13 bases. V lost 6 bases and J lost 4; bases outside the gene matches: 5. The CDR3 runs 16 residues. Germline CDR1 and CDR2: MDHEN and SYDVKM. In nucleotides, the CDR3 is TGTGCCAGCAGCGATGGACTAGCGGGAGTCACCGGGGAGCTGTTTTTT. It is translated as CASSDGLAGVTGELFF.

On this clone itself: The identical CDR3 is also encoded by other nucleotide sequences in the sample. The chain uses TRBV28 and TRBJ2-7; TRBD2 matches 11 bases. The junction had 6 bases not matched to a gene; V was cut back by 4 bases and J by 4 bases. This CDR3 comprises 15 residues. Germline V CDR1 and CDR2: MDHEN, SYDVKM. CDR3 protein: CASSSIAGGPYEQYF. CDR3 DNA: TGTGCCAGCAGTTCTATAGCGGGAGGGCCGTACGAGCAGTACTTC.

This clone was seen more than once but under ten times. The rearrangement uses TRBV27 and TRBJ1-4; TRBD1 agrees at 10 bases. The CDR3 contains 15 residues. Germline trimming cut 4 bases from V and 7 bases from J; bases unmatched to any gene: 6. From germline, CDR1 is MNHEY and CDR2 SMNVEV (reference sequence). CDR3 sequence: CASSSSGTGVEKLFF. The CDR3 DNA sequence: TGTGCCAGCAGTTCAAGCGGGACAGGGGTTGAAAAACTGTTTTTT.

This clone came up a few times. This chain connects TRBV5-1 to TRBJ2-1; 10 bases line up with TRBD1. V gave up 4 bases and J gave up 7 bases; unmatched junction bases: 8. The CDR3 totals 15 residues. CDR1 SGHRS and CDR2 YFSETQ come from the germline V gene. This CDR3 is CASSPGDRGWNEQFF. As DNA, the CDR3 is TGCGCCAGCAGCCCGGGGGACAGGGGTTGGAATGAGCAGTTCTTC.

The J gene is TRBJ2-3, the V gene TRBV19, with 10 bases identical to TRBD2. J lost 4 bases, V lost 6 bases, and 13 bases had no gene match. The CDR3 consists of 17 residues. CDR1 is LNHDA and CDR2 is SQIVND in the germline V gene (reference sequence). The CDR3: CASSGLAGVEGSDTQYF. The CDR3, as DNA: TGTGCCAGTAGCGGTCTAGCGGGAGTAGAGGGATCAGATACGCAGTATTTT.

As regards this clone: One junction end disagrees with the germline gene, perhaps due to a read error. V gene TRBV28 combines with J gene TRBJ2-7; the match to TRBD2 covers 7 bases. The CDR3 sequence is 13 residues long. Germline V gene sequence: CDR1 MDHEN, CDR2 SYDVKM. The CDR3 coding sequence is TGTGCCAGCAGTCTCTCGGGAGGCTCCTTCCACCTCTTC. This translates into CASSLSGGSFHLF.

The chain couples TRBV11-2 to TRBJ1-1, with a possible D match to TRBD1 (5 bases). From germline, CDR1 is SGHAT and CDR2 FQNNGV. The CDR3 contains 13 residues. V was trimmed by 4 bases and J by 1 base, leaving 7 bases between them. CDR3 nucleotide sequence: TGTGCCAGCAGCTGGGGGGAGAACACTGAAGCTTTCTTT. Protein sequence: CASSWGENTEAFF.

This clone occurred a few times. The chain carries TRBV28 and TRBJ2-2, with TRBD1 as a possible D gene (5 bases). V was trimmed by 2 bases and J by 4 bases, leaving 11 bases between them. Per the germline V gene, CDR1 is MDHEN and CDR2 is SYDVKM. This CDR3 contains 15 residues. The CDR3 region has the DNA TGTGCCAGCAGTTTAGTAAGGGGATTCACCGGGGAGCTGTTTTTT. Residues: CASSLVRGFTGELFF.

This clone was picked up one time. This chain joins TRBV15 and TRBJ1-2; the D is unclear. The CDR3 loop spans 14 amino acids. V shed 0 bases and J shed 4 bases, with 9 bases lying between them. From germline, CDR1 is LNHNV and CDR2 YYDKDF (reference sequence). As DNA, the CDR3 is TGTGCCACCAGCAGAGATAGTTGGGCCTATGGCTACACCTTC. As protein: CATSRDSWAYGYTF.

CDR3 bases: TGTGCCAGCTCACCCGACAGGGTGAACACTGAAGCTTTCTTT. This codes for CASSPDRVNTEAFF. J is TRBJ1-1 and V is TRBV18; 7 nucleotides agree with TRBD1. Germline lookup yields CDR1 KGHSH and CDR2 LQKENI. This CDR3 spans 14 amino acids. Unmatched junction bases numbered 1, after V lost 3 bases and J lost 0 bases.

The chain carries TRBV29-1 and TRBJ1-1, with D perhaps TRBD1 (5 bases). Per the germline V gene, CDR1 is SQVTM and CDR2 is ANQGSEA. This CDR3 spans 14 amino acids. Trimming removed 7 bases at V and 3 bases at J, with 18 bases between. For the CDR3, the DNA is TGCAGCGCCCGGGTCTATCCGGGGGACACTGAAGCTTTCTTT. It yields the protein CSARVYPGDTEAFF.

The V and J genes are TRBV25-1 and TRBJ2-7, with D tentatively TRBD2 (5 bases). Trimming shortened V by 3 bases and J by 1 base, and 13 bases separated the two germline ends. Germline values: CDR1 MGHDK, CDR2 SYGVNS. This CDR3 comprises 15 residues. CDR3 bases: TGTGCCAGCAGTGAGGGGAGCGGTTCTTCCTACGAGCAGTACTTC. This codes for CASSEGSGSSYEQYF.